This T cell receptor (beta chain) is from a study of cytomegalovirus exposure and HLA in healthy donors. Study-level findings and limits: The analysis excluded some indistinguishable V segments, including TRBV6-2 and TRBV6-3.

J gave up 2 bases and V 0 bases, and 4 bases lay outside the gene matches. The CDR3 loop spans 16 amino acids. Germline V gene sequence: CDR1 MNHEY, CDR2 SVGAGI. Both 60 Vbeta primers and 13 Jbeta primers went into the PCR. Profiled with immunoSEQ multiplex PCR; TCRdb holds only in-frame clones, not every one. The sample lists fewer than 120,000 clones, less than 85% seen once, with around an eighth in the top ten. Regarding this clone: Its specificity is not known.

The V call is TRBV6-5, the J call TRBJ2-1; 7 bases fit TRBD2. The source of this sequence is a man aged 30-40 years in good health and CMV-seropositive. The specimen was PBMCs. The CDR3 DNA reads as TGTGCCAGCAGTTACTCAAGACTAGCAACCTACAATGAGCAGTTCTTC. It yields the protein CASSYSRLATYNEQFF.